Below are 18 T cell receptor beta chains sequenced from a single sample in a study of response to subunit inactivated influenza vaccine. TCRdb independently ran MiXCR on the RT-PCR reads; one entry per CDR3 protein. The sample has around 480,000 distinct CDR3 sequences, 9.5% to 13% seen once. The sample here was PBMCs from blood, taken around seven weeks after vaccination. The receptor source for this set is a man aged 45-65 years who received an inactivated influenza vaccine.

The J gene is TRBJ2-3, the V gene TRBV5-2; no check of the table's D call, TRBD2, against the DNA was made. TRBV5-2 has pseudogene status. The CDR3 has 23 amino acids. The CDR3, as DNA: TGTGCCAGCAACAATCCCGCGGGACAGGGCTCTCTAGCGGGGGGCCCTAGCACAGATACGCAGTATTTT. Translating it yields CASNNPAGQGSLAGGPSTDTQYF.

The J gene is TRBJ2-5, the V gene TRBV7-9, with D unresolved. The CDR3 extends over 14 amino acids. Germline V gives CDR1 SEHNR, CDR2 FQNEAQ (reference sequence). The V and J ends lost 5 bases and 5 bases respectively, with 15 bases between them. The CDR3 reads CASSSSMGLETQYF. CDR3 nucleotides: TGTGCCAGCAGCAGTTCGATGGGGTTGGAGACCCAGTACTTC.

This clonotype was picked up many times. The CDR3 spells CSVEDFLARRNTDTQYF. CDR3 sequence (DNA): TGCAGCGTTGAAGATTTCCTGGCTCGTCGGAACACAGATACGCAGTATTTT. This chain links TRBV29-1 with TRBJ2-3; D is unresolved. The germline V gene encodes CDR1 SQVTM and CDR2 ANQGSEA. V was clipped by 0 bases and J by 2 bases, with 18 bases between them. The CDR3 sequence is 17 residues long.

This clonotype appeared a few times. V gene TRBV7-9 combines with J gene TRBJ1-6; TRBD1 aligns across 8 bases. CDR1 and CDR2 (germline): SEHNR, FQNEAQ (reference sequence). CDR3 length: 14 amino acids. Trimming at V came to 4 bases and at J to 7 bases, leaving 3 bases not matched to a gene. CDR3 sequence (DNA): TGTGCCAGCAGCTCTGGACAGGGCAATTCACCCCTCCACTTT. This sequence encodes CASSSGQGNSPLHF. Using reference TRBV7-9 and TRBJ1-6 for the parts outside the CDR3, the full variable domain is DTGVSQNPRHKITKRGQNVTFRCDPISEHNRLYWYRQTLGQGPEFLTYFQNEAQLEKSRLLSDRFSAERPKGSFSTLEIQRTEQGDSAMYLCASSSGQGNSPLHFGNGTRLTVT.

This clonotype has a count of ten or more. The chain links TRBV4-2 to TRBJ2-1; 8 nucleotides align to TRBD1. The CDR3 sequence is 11 residues long. Germline CDR1 and CDR2: LGHNA and YNFKEQ. V was pared by 8 bases and J by 6 bases, with 0 bases of the junction left unmatched. The CDR3: CASGQGNEQFF. The CDR3 DNA reads as TGTGCCAGCGGACAGGGCAATGAGCAGTTCTTC.

This clonotype has more than one count but fewer than ten. The V and J genes are TRBV29-1 and TRBJ2-3, with 7 nucleotides matching TRBD1. V shed 7 bases, J shed 0 bases, and the junction held 7 bases outside the gene matches. There are 14 residues in the CDR3. The germline gives CDR1 SQVTM, CDR2 ANQGSEA. The CDR3 region is CSATGLSSTDTQYF. DNA for the CDR3: TGCAGCGCGACAGGGCTCTCTAGCACAGATACGCAGTATTTT.

This clonotype showed up just a few times. The chain carries TRBV28 and TRBJ2-2; TRBD2 is a possible D gene (6 bases). The CDR3 is 15 residues long. Germline assignment: CDR1 MDHEN and CDR2 SYDVKM. Trimming cost V 0 bases and J 1 base, with 6 bases left between them. The CDR3 region is CASSLWGGNTGELFF. Written as DNA, the CDR3 is TGTGCCAGCAGTTTATGGGGAGGGAACACCGGGGAGCTGTTTTTT.

The V and J genes are TRBV6-1 and TRBJ1-4, with D unresolved. The V gene's germline CDR1 is MNHNS and CDR2 SASEGT. Between the trimmed V and J ends, which lost 8 bases and 3 bases, there was a span of 7 bases. The CDR3 consists of 12 residues. For the CDR3, the DNA is TGTGCCAGCCGGCTCTCTAATGAAAAACTGTTTTTT. It encodes CASRLSNEKLFF.

This clonotype was seen more than once but under ten times. The chain recombines TRBV9 with TRBJ2-2; 9 bases line up with TRBD1. The V segment lost 3 bases and the J segment 5 bases; nucleotides outside the gene matches: 2. From germline, CDR1 is SGDLS and CDR2 YYNGEE. The CDR3 contains 14 residues. This chain's CDR3 is CASSAGQGTGELFF. The CDR3 nucleotides read TGTGCCAGCAGCGCCGGACAGGGGACCGGGGAGCTGTTTTTT. Together with reference TRBV9 and TRBJ2-2, the CDR3 gives the full variable domain: DSGVTQTPKHLITATGQRVTLRCSPRSGDLSVYWYQQSLDQGLQFLIQYYNGEERAKGNILERFSAQQFPDLHSELNLSSLELGDSALYFCASSAGQGTGELFFGEGSRLTVL.

This rearrangement joins TRBV14 to TRBJ2-1; possibly TRBD1 for D (5 bases). V lost 0 bases, J lost 5 bases, and 8 bases lay in between. CDR1 is SGHDN and CDR2 is FVKESK in the germline V gene. The CDR3 contains 14 residues. CDR3: CASSQDHRNNEQFF. As DNA, the CDR3 is TGTGCCAGCAGCCAAGATCACAGGAACAATGAGCAGTTCTTC.

There are a few counts of this clonotype. The genes are TRBV19 and TRBJ2-7; TRBD2 matches at 7 bases. Trimming removed 7 bases from V and 3 bases from J; junction bases left unmatched: 9. Germline lookup yields CDR1 LNHDA and CDR2 SQIVND (reference sequence). The CDR3 has 14 residues. The DNA for the CDR3 is TGTGCCAGTAAAGTCCAGGGCGGGAGCTACGAGCAGTACTTC. It yields the protein CASKVQGGSYEQYF.

This rearrangement joins TRBV6-6 to TRBJ2-1, with unresolved D. This CDR3 region has 12 residues. The germline V and J ends were trimmed by 1 base and 8 bases, with 6 bases remaining between them. Germline CDR1 reads MNHNY; CDR2 reads SVGAGI (reference sequence). The CDR3 DNA sequence: TGTGCCAGCAGTTACTTATACGATGAGCAGTTCTTC. This gives the protein CASSYLYDEQFF.

This clonotype was observed many times. The CDR3 nucleotides read TGCAGCGTTGAAGGCGGGGACCTGGGCACAGATACGCAGTATTTT. Its protein product is CSVEGGDLGTDTQYF. This chain uses TRBV29-1 with TRBJ2-3, with D possibly TRBD2 on 6 matching bases. From germline, CDR1 is SQVTM and CDR2 ANQGSEA. V lost 1 base and J 1 base, leaving 12 bases between the germline ends. The CDR3 has 15 amino acids.

CDR3 residues: CATSRETWVGASYEQYF. CDR3 sequence (DNA): TGTGCCACCAGCAGAGAGACTTGGGTAGGGGCGTCCTACGAGCAGTACTTC. The gene calls are TRBV15 and TRBJ2-7, with a tentative D call TRBD1 (5 bases). The CDR3 is 17 residues long. Trimming pared 0 bases from V and 1 base from J, leaving 16 bases between. CDR1 is LNHNV and CDR2 is YYDKDF in the germline V gene (reference sequence).

Only a few counts were recorded for this clonotype. The rearrangement joins TRBV7-6 to TRBJ2-1; 8 bases agree with TRBD2. This CDR3 is built from 15 residues. The V gene end was trimmed by 5 bases and the J gene end by 6 bases; junction bases not matched to a gene: 9. CDR1 is SGHVS, CDR2 FNYEAQ, per germline. CDR3 residues: CASSPFSGGGNEQFF. CDR3 nucleotides: TGTGCCAGCAGCCCCTTCTCGGGAGGGGGCAATGAGCAGTTCTTC.

This clonotype was recorded at least ten times. The genes are TRBV7-2 and TRBJ2-5; D uncertain. CDR3 length: 13 amino acids. V lost 5 bases, J lost 1 base, and 8 bases lay in between. Per the germline V gene, CDR1 is SGHTA and CDR2 is FQGNSA. The CDR3 is CASSGRSQETQYF. In DNA, the CDR3 is TGTGCCAGCAGCGGACGGTCCCAAGAGACCCAGTACTTC.

This clonotype has only a few counts. The genes are TRBV7-2 and TRBJ2-5; D is uncertain. The CDR3 is made up of 15 amino acids. The germline CDR1 and CDR2 sequences are SGHTA and FQGNSA. Trimming pared 5 bases from V and 0 bases from J, leaving 13 bases between. This chain's CDR3 is CASSPTDQHQETQYF. In DNA form, the CDR3 reads TGTGCCAGCAGCCCCACGGACCAACACCAAGAGACCCAGTACTTC. The whole variable domain, filled in from reference TRBV7-2 and TRBJ2-5, reads GAGVSQSPSNKVTEKGKDVELRCDPISGHTALYWYRQSLGQGLEFLIYFQGNSAPDKSGLPSDRFSAERTGGSVSTLTIQRTQQEDSAVYLCASSPTDQHQETQYFGPGTRLLVL.

The CDR3 here is CATPRGRDSGANVLTF. In DNA, the CDR3 is TGTGCCACCCCCCGGGGACGGGACTCTGGGGCCAACGTCCTGACTTTC. The chain links TRBV6-1 to TRBJ2-6; D could derive from TRBD1 or TRBD2 (5 bases each). The CDR3 runs 16 residues. V was pared by 10 bases and J by 0 bases, with 16 bases between. CDR1 MNHNS and CDR2 SASEGT come from the germline V gene.